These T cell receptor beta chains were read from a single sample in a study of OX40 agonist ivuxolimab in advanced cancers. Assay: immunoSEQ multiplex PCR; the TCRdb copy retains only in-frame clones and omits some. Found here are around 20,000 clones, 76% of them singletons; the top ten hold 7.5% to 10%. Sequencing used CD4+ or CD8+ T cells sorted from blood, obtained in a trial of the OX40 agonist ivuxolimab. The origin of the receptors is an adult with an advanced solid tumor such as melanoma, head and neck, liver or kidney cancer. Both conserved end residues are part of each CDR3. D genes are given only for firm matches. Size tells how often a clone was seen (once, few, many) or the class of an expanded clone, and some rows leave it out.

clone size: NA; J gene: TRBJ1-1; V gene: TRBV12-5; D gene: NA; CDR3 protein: CASGLGQTGFRNTEAFF; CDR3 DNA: TGTGCTAGTGGTTTAGGACAAACAGGGTTTAGGAACACTGAAGCTTTCTTT
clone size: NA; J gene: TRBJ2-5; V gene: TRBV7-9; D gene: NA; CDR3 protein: CASSSQGRETQYF; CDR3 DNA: TGTGCCAGCAGCTCACAGGGGAGGGAGACCCAGTACTTC
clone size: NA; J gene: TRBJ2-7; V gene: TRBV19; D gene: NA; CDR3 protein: CGGPEQYF; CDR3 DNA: TGTGGTGGGCCGGAGCAGTACTTC
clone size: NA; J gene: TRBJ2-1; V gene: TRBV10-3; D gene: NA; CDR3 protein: CAISESTTDNEQFF; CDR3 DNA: TGTGCCATCAGTGAGTCAACTACTGACAATGAGCAGTTCTTC
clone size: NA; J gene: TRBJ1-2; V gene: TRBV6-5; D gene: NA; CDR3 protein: CASSKGLNYGYTF; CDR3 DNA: TGTGCCAGCAGTAAAGGCTTGAACTATGGCTACACCTTC
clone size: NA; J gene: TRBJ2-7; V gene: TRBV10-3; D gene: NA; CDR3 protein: CAISEMPGNEQYF; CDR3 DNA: TGTGCCATCAGTGAGATGCCGGGGAACGAGCAGTACTTC
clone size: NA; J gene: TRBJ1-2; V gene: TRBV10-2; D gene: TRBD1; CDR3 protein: CASSSGGIYGYTF; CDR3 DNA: TGCGCCAGCAGTTCAGGGGGCATCTATGGCTACACCTTC
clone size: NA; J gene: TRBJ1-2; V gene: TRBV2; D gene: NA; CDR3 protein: CASKRDSPEIYGYTF; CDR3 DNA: TGTGCCAGCAAACGGGACTCCCCCGAGATCTATGGCTACACCTTC
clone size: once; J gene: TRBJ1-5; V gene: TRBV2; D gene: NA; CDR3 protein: CASSRSDQPQHF; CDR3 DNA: TGTGCCAGCAGCCGATCGGATCAGCCCCAGCATTTT
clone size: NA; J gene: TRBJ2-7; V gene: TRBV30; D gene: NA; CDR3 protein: CAWRVVGNRRSYEQYF; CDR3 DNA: TGTGCCTGGAGAGTGGTGGGAAACAGGAGATCCTACGAGCAGTACTTC
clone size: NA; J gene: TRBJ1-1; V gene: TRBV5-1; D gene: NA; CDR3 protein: CASSLWGVGTEAFF; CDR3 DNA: TGCGCCAGCAGCTTGTGGGGCGTCGGCACTGAAGCTTTCTTT
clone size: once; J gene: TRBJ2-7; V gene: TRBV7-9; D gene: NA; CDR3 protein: CASGGDYEQYF; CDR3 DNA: TGTGCCAGCGGAGGGGACTACGAGCAGTACTTC
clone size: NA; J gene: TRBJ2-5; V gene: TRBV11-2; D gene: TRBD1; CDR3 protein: CASSFGQEKETQYF; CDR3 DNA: TGTGCCAGCAGCTTTGGACAGGAGAAAGAGACCCAGTACTTC
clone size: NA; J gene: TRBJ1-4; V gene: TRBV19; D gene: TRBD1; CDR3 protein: CASKQGQTNEKLFF; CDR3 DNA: TGTGCCAGCAAACAGGGACAGACTAATGAAAAACTGTTTTTT
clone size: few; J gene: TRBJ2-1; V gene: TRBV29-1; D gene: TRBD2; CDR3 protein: CSVILSGGVNEQFF; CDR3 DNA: TGCAGCGTCATACTAAGCGGGGGGGTTAATGAGCAGTTCTTC
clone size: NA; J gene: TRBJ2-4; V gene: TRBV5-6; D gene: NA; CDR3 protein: CASSLNIQYF; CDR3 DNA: TGTGCCAGCAGCTTAAACATTCAGTACTTC
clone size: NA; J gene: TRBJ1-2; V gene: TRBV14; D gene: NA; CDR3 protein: CASSQGPGNYGYTF; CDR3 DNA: TGTGCCAGCAGCCAAGGCCCGGGGAACTATGGCTACACCTTC
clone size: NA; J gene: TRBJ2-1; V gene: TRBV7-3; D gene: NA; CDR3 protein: CASSLRPPASSYNEQFF; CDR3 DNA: TGTGCCAGCAGCTTACGACCCCCCGCGAGCTCCTACAATGAGCAGTTCTTC
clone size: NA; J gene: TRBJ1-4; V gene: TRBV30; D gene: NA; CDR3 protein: CAWANRGGLFF; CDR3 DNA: TGTGCCTGGGCGAATCGGGGCGGGCTGTTTTTT
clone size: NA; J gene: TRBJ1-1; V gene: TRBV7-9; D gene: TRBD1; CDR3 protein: CASSLQGAETEAFF; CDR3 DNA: TGTGCCAGCAGCTTACAGGGGGCCGAAACTGAAGCTTTCTTT
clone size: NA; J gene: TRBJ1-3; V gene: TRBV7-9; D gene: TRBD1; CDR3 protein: CASSLRGQISGNTIYF; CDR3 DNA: TGTGCCAGCAGCTTAAGGGGACAGATCTCTGGAAACACCATATATTTT
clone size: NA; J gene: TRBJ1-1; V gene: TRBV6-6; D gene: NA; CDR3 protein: CASISERAMNTEAFF; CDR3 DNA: TGTGCCAGCATCTCCGAGCGCGCCATGAACACTGAAGCTTTCTTT
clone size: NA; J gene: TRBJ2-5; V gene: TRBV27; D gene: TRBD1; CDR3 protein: CASSLLDRGRPETQYF; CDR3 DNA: TGTGCCAGCAGTTTGTTGGACAGGGGTCGTCCAGAGACCCAGTACTTC
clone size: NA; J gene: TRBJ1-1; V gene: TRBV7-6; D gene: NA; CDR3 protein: CASSLAGHTEAFF; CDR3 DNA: TGTGCCAGCAGCTTAGCAGGGCATACTGAAGCTTTCTTT
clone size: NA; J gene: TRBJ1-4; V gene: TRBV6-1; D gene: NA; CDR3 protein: CASSEASATNEKLFF; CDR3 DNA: TGTGCCAGCAGTGAAGCGTCCGCAACTAATGAAAAACTGTTTTTT
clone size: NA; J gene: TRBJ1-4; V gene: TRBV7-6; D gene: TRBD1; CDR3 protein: CASSPGTGGEKLFF; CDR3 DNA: TGTGCCAGCAGCCCGGGGACAGGGGGTGAAAAACTGTTTTTT
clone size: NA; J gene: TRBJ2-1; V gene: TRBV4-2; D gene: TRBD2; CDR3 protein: CASSPIEVAGVREQFF; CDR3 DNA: TGTGCCAGCAGCCCCATCGAGGTAGCGGGGGTGCGTGAGCAGTTCTTC
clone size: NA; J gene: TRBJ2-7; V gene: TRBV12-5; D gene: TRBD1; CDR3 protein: CASGPGQGSYEQYF; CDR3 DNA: TGTGCTAGTGGTCCCGGACAGGGGTCCTACGAGCAGTACTTC
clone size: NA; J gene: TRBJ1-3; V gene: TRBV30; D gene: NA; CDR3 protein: CAWSVRQLRNTIYF; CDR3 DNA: TGTGCCTGGAGTGTACGACAGTTAAGGAACACCATATATTTT
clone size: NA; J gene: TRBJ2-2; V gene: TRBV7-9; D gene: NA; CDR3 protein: CASSFGQRTRELFF; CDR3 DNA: TGTGCCAGCAGCTTTGGACAGAGGACTCGGGAGCTGTTTTTT
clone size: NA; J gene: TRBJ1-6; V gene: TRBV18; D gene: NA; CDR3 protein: CASSPGEGNSPLHF; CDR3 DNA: TGTGCCAGCTCACCAGGGGAGGGTAATTCACCCCTCCACTTT
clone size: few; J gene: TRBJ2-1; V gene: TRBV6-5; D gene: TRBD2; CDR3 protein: CASSYSPSGGAPKQFF; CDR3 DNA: TGTGCCAGCAGTTACTCCCCCAGCGGGGGGGCCCCCAAGCAGTTCTTC
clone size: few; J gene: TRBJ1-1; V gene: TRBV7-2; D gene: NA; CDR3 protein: CASSLDGGVTEAFF; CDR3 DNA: TGTGCCAGCAGCTTAGACGGGGGCGTCACTGAAGCTTTCTTT
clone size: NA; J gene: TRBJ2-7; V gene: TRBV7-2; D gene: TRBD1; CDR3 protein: CASSFSTGSSYEQYF; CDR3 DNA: TGTGCCAGCAGCTTTTCGACAGGGAGCTCCTACGAGCAGTACTTC
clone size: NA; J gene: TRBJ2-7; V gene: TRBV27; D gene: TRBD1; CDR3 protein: CASRKWGTGVEQYF; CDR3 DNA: TGTGCCAGCAGAAAGTGGGGGACAGGGGTCGAGCAGTACTTC
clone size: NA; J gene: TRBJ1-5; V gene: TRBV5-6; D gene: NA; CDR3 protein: CASSLFFSDSNQPQHF; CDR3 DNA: TGTGCCAGCAGCTTGTTCTTTTCGGATAGCAATCAGCCCCAGCATTTT
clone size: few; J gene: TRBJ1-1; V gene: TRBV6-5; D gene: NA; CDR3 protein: CASSPTRVRTEAFF; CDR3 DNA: TGTGCCAGCAGTCCAACCAGGGTCCGGACTGAAGCTTTCTTT
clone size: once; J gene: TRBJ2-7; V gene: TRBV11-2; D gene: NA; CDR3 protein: CASSLVPDSFNHEQYF; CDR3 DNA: TGTGCCAGCAGCTTAGTTCCCGACAGTTTTAACCACGAGCAGTACTTC
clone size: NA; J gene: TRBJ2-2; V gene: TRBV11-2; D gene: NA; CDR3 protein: CASSLERRGSNTGELFF; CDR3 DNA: TGTGCCAGCAGCTTAGAGCGGCGTGGCTCGAACACCGGGGAGCTGTTTTTT
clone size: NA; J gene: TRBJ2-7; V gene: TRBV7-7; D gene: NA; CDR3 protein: CASSLAGSYEQYF; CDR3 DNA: TGTGCCAGCAGCTTAGCCGGCTCCTACGAGCAGTACTTC
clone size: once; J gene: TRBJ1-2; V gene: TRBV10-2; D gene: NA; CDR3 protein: CASTFAGDYGYTF; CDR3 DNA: TGCGCCAGCACTTTTGCAGGGGACTATGGCTACACCTTC
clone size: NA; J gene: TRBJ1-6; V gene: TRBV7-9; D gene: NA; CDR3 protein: CASSLGTDSYNSPLHF; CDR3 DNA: TGTGCCAGCAGCTTAGGGACAGACTCCTATAATTCACCCCTCCACTTT
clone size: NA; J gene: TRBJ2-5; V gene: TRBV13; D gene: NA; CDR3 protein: CASRTKGEAGETQYF; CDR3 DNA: TGTGCCAGCAGGACAAAGGGGGAAGCGGGGGAGACCCAGTACTTC
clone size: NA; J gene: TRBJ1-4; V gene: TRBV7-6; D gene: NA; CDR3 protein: CASRDIPGEKLFF; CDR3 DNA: TGTGCCAGCAGAGACATTCCAGGTGAAAAACTGTTTTTT
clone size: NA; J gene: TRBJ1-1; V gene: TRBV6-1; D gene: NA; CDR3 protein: CASSLTGRGTEAFF; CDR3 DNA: TGTGCCAGCAGCCTAACAGGAAGGGGCACTGAAGCTTTCTTT
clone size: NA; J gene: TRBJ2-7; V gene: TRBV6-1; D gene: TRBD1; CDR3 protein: CASTDRGLSYEQYF; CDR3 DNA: TGTGCCAGCACTGACAGGGGGTTGTCCTACGAGCAGTACTTC
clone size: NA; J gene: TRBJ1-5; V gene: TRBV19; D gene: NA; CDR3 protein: CASISQNGVLALF; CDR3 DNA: TGTGCCAGTATAAGTCAGAATGGGGTACTGGCCCTCTTT
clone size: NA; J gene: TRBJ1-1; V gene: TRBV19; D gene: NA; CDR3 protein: CASSLQVWGMNTEAFF; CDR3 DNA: TGTGCCAGTAGTTTACAGGTTTGGGGCATGAACACTGAAGCTTTCTTT
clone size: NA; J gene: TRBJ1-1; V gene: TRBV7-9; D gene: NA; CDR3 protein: CASTSWESLNTEAFF; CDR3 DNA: TGTGCCAGCACCTCTTGGGAGTCCCTGAACACTGAAGCTTTCTTT
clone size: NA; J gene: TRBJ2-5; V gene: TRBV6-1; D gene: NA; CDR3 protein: CASSVIGTQYF; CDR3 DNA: TGTGCCAGCAGTGTAATTGGGACCCAGTACTTC
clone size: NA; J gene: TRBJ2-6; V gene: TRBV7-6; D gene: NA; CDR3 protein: CASSLGSGANVLTF; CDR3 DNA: TGTGCCAGCAGCTTGGGCTCTGGGGCCAACGTCCTGACTTTC